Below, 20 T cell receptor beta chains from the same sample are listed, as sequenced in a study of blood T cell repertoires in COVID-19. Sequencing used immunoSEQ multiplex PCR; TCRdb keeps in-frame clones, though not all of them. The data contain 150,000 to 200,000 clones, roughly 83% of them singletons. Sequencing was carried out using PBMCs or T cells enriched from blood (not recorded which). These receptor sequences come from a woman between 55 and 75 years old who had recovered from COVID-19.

The CDR3 here is CASSAGSRTEAFF. For the CDR3, the DNA is TGTGCCAGCAGTGCCGGGTCTCGGACTGAAGCTTTCTTT. J is TRBJ1-1 and V is TRBV6-4; no firm D call. This CDR3 spans 13 amino acids. Trimming left V 4 bases short and J 5 bases short, with 11 bases between. CDR1 MRHNA and CDR2 SNTAGT come from the germline V gene.

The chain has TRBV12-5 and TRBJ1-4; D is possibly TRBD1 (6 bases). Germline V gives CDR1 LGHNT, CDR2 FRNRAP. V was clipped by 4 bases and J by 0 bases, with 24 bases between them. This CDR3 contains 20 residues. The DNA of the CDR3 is TGTGCTAGTGGTTGGGAAGAAAGGTGGACAGAATTTACAACTAATGAAAAACTGTTTTTT. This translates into CASGWEERWTEFTTNEKLFF.

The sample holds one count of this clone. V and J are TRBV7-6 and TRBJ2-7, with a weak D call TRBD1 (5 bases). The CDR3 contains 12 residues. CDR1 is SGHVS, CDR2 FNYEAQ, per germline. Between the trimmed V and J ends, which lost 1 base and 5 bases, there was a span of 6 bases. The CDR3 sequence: CASSLVGDEQYF. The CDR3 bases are TGTGCCAGCAGCTTAGTAGGGGACGAGCAGTACTTC.

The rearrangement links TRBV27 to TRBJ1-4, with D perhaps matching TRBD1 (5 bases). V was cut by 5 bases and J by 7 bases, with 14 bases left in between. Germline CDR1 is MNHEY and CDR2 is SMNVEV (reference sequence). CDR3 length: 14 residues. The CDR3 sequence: CASSNQGSGEKLFF. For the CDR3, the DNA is TGTGCCAGCAGTAATCAGGGTAGTGGTGAAAAACTGTTTTTT.

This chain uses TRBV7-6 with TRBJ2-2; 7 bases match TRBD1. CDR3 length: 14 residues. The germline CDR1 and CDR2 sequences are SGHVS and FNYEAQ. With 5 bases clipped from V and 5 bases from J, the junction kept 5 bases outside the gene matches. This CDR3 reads CASSPIQGTGELFF. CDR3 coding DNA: TGTGCCAGCAGCCCAATACAGGGGACCGGGGAGCTGTTTTTT.

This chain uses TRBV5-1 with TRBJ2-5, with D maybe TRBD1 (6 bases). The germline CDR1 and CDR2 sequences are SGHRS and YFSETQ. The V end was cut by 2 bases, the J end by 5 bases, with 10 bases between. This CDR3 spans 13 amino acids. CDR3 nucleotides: TGCGCCAGCAGCTTAAACGACAGGGAGACCCAGTACTTC. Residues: CASSLNDRETQYF.

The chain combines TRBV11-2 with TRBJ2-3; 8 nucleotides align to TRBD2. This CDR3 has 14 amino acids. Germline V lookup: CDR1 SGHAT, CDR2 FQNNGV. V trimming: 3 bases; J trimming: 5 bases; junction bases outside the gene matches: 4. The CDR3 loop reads CASSFLSGKDTQYF. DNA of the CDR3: TGTGCCAGCAGCTTCCTTAGCGGGAAAGATACGCAGTATTTT.

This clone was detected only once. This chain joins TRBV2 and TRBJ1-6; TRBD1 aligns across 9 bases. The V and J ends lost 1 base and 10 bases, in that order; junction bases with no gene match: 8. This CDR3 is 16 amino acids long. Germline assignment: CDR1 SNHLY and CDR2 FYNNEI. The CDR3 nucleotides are TGTGCCAGCAGTGAAGACAGGGGGCCGGGGGGGTCACCCCTCCACTTT. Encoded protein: CASSEDRGPGGSPLHF.

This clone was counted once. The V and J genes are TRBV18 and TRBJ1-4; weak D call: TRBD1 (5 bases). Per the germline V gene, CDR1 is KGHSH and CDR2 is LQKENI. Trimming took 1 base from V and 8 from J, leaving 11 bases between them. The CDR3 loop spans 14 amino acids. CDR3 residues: CASSPRGGREKLFF. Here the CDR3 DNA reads TGTGCCAGCTCACCACGGGGCGGCAGAGAAAAACTGTTTTTT.

CDR3 loop: CASGLHSGFGDEAFF. DNA for the CDR3: TGTGCTAGTGGTTTGCACAGCGGGTTTGGAGATGAAGCTTTCTTT. The genes are TRBV12-5 and TRBJ1-1, with D unresolved. The V and J ends lost 2 bases and 7 bases respectively, with 17 bases between them. The CDR3 covers 15 residues. CDR1 LGHNT and CDR2 FRNRAP come from the germline V gene. Drawing the rest from reference TRBV12-5 and TRBJ1-1, the complete variable domain is DARVTQTPRHKVTEMGQEVTMRCQPILGHNTVFWYRQTMMQGLELLAYFRNRAPLDDSGMPKDRFSAEMPDATLATLKIQPSEPRDSAVYFCASGLHSGFGDEAFFGQGTRLTVV.

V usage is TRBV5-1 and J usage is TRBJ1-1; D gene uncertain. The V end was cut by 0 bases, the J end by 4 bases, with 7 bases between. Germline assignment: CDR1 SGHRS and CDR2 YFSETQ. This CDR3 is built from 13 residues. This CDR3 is CASSLAASTEAFF. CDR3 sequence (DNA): TGCGCCAGCAGCTTGGCAGCGTCCACTGAAGCTTTCTTT.

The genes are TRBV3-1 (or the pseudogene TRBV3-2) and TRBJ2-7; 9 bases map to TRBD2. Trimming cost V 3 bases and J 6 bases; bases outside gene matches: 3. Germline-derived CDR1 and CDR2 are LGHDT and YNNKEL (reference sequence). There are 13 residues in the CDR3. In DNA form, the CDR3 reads TGTGCCAGCAGCCAGTCACTAGCGGGCGAGCAGTACTTC. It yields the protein CASSQSLAGEQYF.

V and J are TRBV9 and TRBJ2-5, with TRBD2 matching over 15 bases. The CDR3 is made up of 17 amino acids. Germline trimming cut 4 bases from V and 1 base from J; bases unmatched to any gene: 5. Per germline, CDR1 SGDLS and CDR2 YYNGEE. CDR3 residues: CASSTGTSGGLQETQYF. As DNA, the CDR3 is TGTGCCAGCAGCACGGGGACTAGCGGGGGGCTCCAAGAGACCCAGTACTTC.

The CDR3 is CASSFASGSREQYF. CDR3 nucleotide sequence: TGTGCCAGCAGCTTCGCTAGCGGGTCGAGGGAGCAGTACTTC. V gene TRBV5-5 combines with J gene TRBJ2-7, with TRBD2 matching 8 bases. Germline trimming cut 2 bases from V and 7 bases from J; bases unmatched to any gene: 8. Germline V gene sequence: CDR1 SGHKS, CDR2 YYEKEE (reference sequence). This CDR3 comprises 14 residues.

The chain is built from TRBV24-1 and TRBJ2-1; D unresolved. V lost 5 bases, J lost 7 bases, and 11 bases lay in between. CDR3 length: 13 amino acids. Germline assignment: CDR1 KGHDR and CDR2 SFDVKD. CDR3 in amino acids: CATSVLPPNEQFF. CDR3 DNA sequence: TGTGCCACCAGTGTCCTACCCCCGAATGAGCAGTTCTTC.

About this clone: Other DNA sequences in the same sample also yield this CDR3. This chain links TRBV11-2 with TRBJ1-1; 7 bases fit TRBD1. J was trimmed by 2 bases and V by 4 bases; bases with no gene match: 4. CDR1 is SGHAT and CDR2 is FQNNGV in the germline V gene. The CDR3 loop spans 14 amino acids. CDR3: CASSSGTANTEAFF. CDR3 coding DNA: TGTGCCAGCAGCTCAGGGACAGCTAACACTGAAGCTTTCTTT.

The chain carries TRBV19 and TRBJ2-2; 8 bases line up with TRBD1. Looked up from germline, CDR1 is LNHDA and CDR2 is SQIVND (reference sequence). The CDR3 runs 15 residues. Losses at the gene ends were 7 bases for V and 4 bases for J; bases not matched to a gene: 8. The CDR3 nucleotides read TGTGCCAGTATCGGCACCGGGACAGGCACCGGGGAGCTGTTTTTT. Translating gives CASIGTGTGTGELFF.

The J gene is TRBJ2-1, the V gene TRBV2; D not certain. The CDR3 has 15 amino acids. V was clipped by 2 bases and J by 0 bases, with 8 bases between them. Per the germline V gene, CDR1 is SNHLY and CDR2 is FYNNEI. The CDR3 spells CASSETSSSYNEQFF. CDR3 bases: TGTGCCAGCAGTGAAACGTCCAGCTCCTACAATGAGCAGTTCTTC. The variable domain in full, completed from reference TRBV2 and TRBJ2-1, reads EPEVTQTPSHQVTQMGQEVILRCVPISNHLYFYWYRQILGQKVEFLVSFYNNEISEKSEIFDDQFSVERPDGSNFTLKIRSTKLEDSAMYFCASSETSSSYNEQFFGPGTRLTVL.

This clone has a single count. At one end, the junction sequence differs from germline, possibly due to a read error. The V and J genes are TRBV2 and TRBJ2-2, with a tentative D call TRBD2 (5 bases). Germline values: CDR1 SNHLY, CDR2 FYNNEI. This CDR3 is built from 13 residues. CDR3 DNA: TGTGCCAGCAGCGAAGAACTAGCCGGGGAGCTGTTTTTT. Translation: CASSEELAGELFF.

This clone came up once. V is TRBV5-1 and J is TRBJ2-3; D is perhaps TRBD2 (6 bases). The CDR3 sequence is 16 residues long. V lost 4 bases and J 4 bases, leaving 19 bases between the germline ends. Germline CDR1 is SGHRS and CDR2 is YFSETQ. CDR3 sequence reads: CASSEGGRGISDTQYF. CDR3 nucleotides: TGCGCCAGCAGCGAGGGTGGTCGGGGGATCTCAGATACGCAGTATTTT.